A single sample gave rise to the 4 T cell receptor beta chains below, sequenced in a study of blood T cell repertoires in COVID-19. Using immunoSEQ multiplex PCR, the repertoire was profiled, and TCRdb retains in-frame clones only, with some absent. The sample records roughly 65,000 clones, 79% being singletons. The sample consisted of peripheral blood. The source of these receptors is a human donor in a cohort sampled during active COVID-19.

V gene TRBV27 combines with J gene TRBJ1-2, with TRBD1 identical over 10 bases. Germline CDR1 MNHEY, CDR2 SMNVEV (reference sequence). This CDR3 spans 15 amino acids. V lost 5 bases to trimming and J lost 6 bases; unmatched junction nucleotides: 9. The CDR3 DNA reads as TGTGCCAGCAGTCTAAACCCCGGGACAGGGGATGGCTACACCTTC. Translated, it gives CASSLNPGTGDGYTF.

The CDR3: CAIHAVDKMSGYTF. The CDR3 DNA follows: TGTGCGATACATGCGGTGGATAAAATGTCTGGCTACACCTTC. This chain uses TRBV28 with TRBJ1-2; no reliable D call. This CDR3 is built from 14 residues. CDR1 MDHEN and CDR2 SYDVKM come from the germline V gene.

This clone was observed a handful of times. The chain combines TRBV5-4 with TRBJ2-5, with 7 bases that match TRBD2. This CDR3 is built from 15 residues. CDR1 is SGHNT and CDR2 is YYREEE in the germline V gene (reference sequence). The junction had 11 bases not matched to a gene; V was cut back by 4 bases and J by 5 bases. The DNA of the CDR3 is TGTGCCAGCAGCCTAAGCGGGGATAACAGGGAGACCCAGTACTTC. Its protein product is CASSLSGDNRETQYF.

The chain is built from TRBV7-2 and TRBJ2-1; 12 nucleotides line up with TRBD2. Germline values: CDR1 SGHTA, CDR2 FQGNSA. V shed 5 bases, J shed 6 bases, and the junction held 8 bases outside the gene matches. The CDR3 loop spans 16 amino acids. The CDR3 sequence is CASSLIGLAGINEQFF. The CDR3 region has the DNA TGTGCCAGCAGCCTTATCGGACTAGCGGGGATCAATGAGCAGTTCTTC.